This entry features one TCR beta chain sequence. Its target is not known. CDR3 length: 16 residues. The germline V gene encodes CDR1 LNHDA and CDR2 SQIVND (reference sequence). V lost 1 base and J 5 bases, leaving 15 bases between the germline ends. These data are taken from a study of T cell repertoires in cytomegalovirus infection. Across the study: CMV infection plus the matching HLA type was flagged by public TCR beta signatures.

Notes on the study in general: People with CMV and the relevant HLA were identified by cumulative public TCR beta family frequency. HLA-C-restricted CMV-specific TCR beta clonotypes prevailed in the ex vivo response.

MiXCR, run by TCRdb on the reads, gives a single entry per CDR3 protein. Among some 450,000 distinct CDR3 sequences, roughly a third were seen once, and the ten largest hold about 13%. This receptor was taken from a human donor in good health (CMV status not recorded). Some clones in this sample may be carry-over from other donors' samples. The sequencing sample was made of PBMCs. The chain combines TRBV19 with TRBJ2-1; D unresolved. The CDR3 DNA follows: TGTGCCAGTAGTATAGTGCTCTCGCTATGGGACAATGAGCAGTTCTTC. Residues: CASSIVLSLWDNEQFF.